This T cell receptor beta chain stems from a study of T-cell memory formation after mild COVID-19. Trimming left V 0 bases short and J 7 bases short, with 21 bases between. The CDR3 runs 17 residues. Per germline, CDR1 LGHNA and CDR2 YSLEER. This clonotype was counted a few times. TCRdb passed the 5' RACE reads through MiXCR, listing each CDR3 protein once. The data contain 350,000 to 450,000 distinct CDR3 sequences, 14% of them singletons. V is TRBV4-3 and J is TRBJ1-2; the D gene is possibly TRBD1 (5 bases). The origin of this receptor is a man between 18 and 29 years old who had mild COVID-19 (a few samples of this study predate the infection). Cell type and time point are not known. The specimen sequenced was PBMCs or a T cell subset sorted from them (not recorded which). This CDR3 reads CASSQDAEAGGYGGYTF. In nucleotides, the CDR3 is TGCGCCAGCAGCCAAGATGCGGAAGCGGGGGGTTATGGTGGCTACACCTTC.